This TCR beta chain appears in the sequencing data of a study of T cells in Graves' hyperthyroidism and ophthalmopathy (dated by TCRdb to the late 2010s). Background on the whole study: Peripheral blood was collected at initial diagnosis, before any treatment. A discovery cohort of roughly 100 patients, 43 with Graves' ophthalmopathy and approximately 57 with stable Graves' hyperthyroidism, was used to find distinguishing TCR V-J signatures. Prospective prediction of ophthalmopathy was tested in an independent validation cohort consisting of fewer than 20 hyperthyroidism patients and approximately 16 patients who later progressed to ophthalmopathy. For training and testing, the 80 to 100 patients in the discovery cohort were randomly divided in a 7:3 ratio. In more than 5 Graves' hyperthyroidism patients, the study also compared T-cell repertoires from thyroid tissue with T-cell repertoires from blood. After sampling, hyperthyroidism patients received methimazole starting at 30 mg daily, and ophthalmopathy patients received high-dose intravenous methylprednisolone. TCR Vbeta CDR3 sequencing of 130 to 150 peripheral blood samples (about 45 ophthalmopathy, roughly 72 hyperthyroidism and roughly 17 progressor patients) is reported in the paper. Points the paper makes about the study in general: Sample size was not statistically predetermined, and blinding of investigators to group allocation was not performed. A model built on a 13 V-J signature distinguished ophthalmopathy from stable hyperthyroidism, reaching 87.88% sensitivity and around 81% specificity in cross-validation and 80%/75% in testing. During validation, the model predicted progression to ophthalmopathy a median of around 6 months ahead of onset, with around 71% sensitivity and 72.22% specificity. Blood samples also contained most of the expanded thyroid clonotypes (frequency above 0.001), which suggests that blood repertoires may reflect thyroid immune responses.

TCR beta CDR3 regions were amplified from RNA transcripts. For the first round of RT-PCR on the TCR CDR3, the HTBI primer set was used together with the Qiagen OneStep RT-PCR kit. Libraries were constructed in a second round of multiplex PCR, after which size selection and purification were performed. Paired-end sequencing of the libraries was performed with 100 bp reads on an Illumina HiSeq2000. On the study's bioinformatics: SOAPnuke was used to process the raw data, throwing out any read that contained adapters or uncalled bases, had a mean Phred below 15, or lacked an exact constant-primer or identifier match. High-quality paired reads were merged with COPE v1.2.5, and unique nucleotide sequences were defined as clonotypes. MiTCR v1.1 was used to align clonotypes to the IMGT TRBV, TRBD and TRBJ reference segments. The analysis included only V-J combinations with a frequency above 0.0001, which together covered more than 99% of the repertoires. A TCS score was defined as the ratio of F50 (clonal expansion) to E x V (chaos), with BLOSUM62-based TCRdist applied between CDR3 peptides within each V-J. Welch's t-statistics and random forest reduced around 550 V-J features to 13, which were used in a naive Bayes classifier (R e1071). The raw public reads went through TCRdb reprocessing: fastp at Q25, MiXCR clone calling, in-frame beta chains kept. Merged by CDR3 protein, the rows form single entries marked with the most common genes and DNA. The V and J calls and clone size come from TCRdb's table, not from the authors' own analysis. Counted in this sample were approximately 600,000 distinct CDR3 sequences; over 11% of them appeared once. In total, the top ten clones hold roughly 6.2% of the sample.

CDR3 length: 13 amino acids, cysteine to phenylalanine. Only the CDR3 portion is preserved as DNA: 39 bases, with reading frame beginning at the first base. From the germline V gene, CDR1 is SGHTA and CDR2 is FQGNSA. V is reduced by 3 bases and J by 7 bases, leaving a spacing of 13 bases between them. Hyperthyroidism patients were newly diagnosed, had a disease duration of under 2 months, and were aged 18 to 65 years. Patients with uncontrolled infections, other autoimmune diseases, pregnancy or lactation were excluded. Diagnoses were established on the basis of clinical symptoms, serum thyroxine and TRAb, thyroid ultrasound, and orbital computed tomography. For progressor patients, blood was drawn at the first diagnosis of hyperthyroidism, before any ophthalmopathy symptoms had appeared. PBMCs were isolated from 10 ml of fresh peripheral blood by Ficoll-Paque density gradient centrifugation. Progressor patients were initially diagnosed with Graves' hyperthyroidism and developed ophthalmopathy during follow-up. Trizol reagent was used to extract total RNA, and RNA quality was then checked on an Agilent 2100 Bioanalyzer.

With regard to this clonotype: Its specific antigen is unknown. No much larger clone is present one base from it, and per-base qualities are unavailable.

This sequence was found in a woman aged 25 to 45 with Graves' hyperthyroidism that later progressed to Graves' ophthalmopathy. Material for sequencing was blood. The rearrangement combines TRBV7-2 with TRBJ2-7; there is no confident call for the D gene. CDR3 loop: CASSFRSTREQYF. The nucleotide sequence is TGTGCCAGCAGCTTTAGGTCCACAAGAGAGCAGTACTTC. Beyond the CDR3, the reference TRBV7-2 and TRBJ2-7 genes provide the residues; the full variable domain reads: GAGVSQSPSNKVTEKGKDVELRCDPISGHTALYWYRQSLGQGLEFLIYFQGNSAPDKSGLPSDRFSAERTGGSVSTLTIQRTQQEDSAVYLCASSFRSTREQYFGPGTRLTVT.